The 4 T cell receptor beta chains below all came from one sample that was sequenced in a study of CD8 T cells in ankylosing spondylitis. The antigens for these receptors are not known. General observations from the study: Under 10 highly homologous variants formed a TCR beta motif that appeared characteristic of ankylosing spondylitis blood.

From the 5' RACE reads, TCRdb called clonotypes with MiXCR, one entry per CDR3 protein. The profile covers about 540,000 distinct CDR3 sequences, with more than 9.5% appearing a single time and 6.8% taken by the ten largest. The sequencing input was blood, either unsorted or a sorted T cell fraction (not recorded which). These TCRs come from a male donor with ankylosing spondylitis.

This clonotype has a count of ten or more. The V call is TRBV3-1, the J call TRBJ1-5, with no clear D. V was trimmed by 4 bases and J by 2 bases, leaving 9 bases between them. Germline V gene data show CDR1 as LGHDT and CDR2 as YNNKEL (reference sequence). The CDR3 covers 14 residues. The CDR3 region is CASSPQVGNQPQHF. Here the CDR3 DNA reads TGTGCCAGCAGCCCCCAGGTCGGCAATCAGCCCCAGCATTTT. Combining the CDR3 with reference TRBV3-1 and TRBJ1-5 gives the whole variable domain DTAVSQTPKYLVTQMGNDKSIKCEQNLGHDTMYWYKQDSKKFLKIMFSYNNKELIINETVPNRFSPKSPDKAHLNLHINSLELGDSAVYFCASSPQVGNQPQHFGDGTRLSIL.

The J gene is TRBJ2-1, the V gene TRBV11-2; perhaps TRBD1 as D (5 bases). This CDR3 comprises 12 residues. Trimming pared 3 bases from V and 14 bases from J, leaving 14 bases between. CDR1 and CDR2 from the germline V gene are SGHAT and FQNNGV. CDR3 in DNA: TGTGCCAGCAGCTTCGAGCAGGGCAGCAAGTTCTTC. Its translation: CASSFEQGSKFF.

This clonotype occurred many times. V gene TRBV11-2 combines with J gene TRBJ1-6; D gene ambiguous. Germline V gene lookup returns CDR1 SGHAT and CDR2 FQNNGV. Deletions cut 1 base from V and 9 bases from J, with 10 bases between. The CDR3 spans 14 residues. The CDR3 loop is CASSLVGFGSPLHF. CDR3 nucleotides: TGTGCCAGCAGCTTAGTAGGGTTTGGTTCACCCCTCCACTTT.

The rearrangement uses TRBV5-1 and TRBJ1-3; no reliable D call. V was trimmed by 4 bases and J by 1 base, leaving 12 bases between them. Per the germline V gene, CDR1 is SGHRS and CDR2 is YFSETQ. The CDR3 loop spans 15 amino acids. CDR3 nucleotide sequence: TGCGCCAGCAGCCCGCTCGGGGTTTCTGGAAACACCATATATTTT. Encoded protein: CASSPLGVSGNTIYF.